The 31 T cell receptor beta chains reported below all come from one sample, sequenced in a study of technical replicates of blood from a handful of donors. TCRdb keeps only in-frame clones here, not all; method: immunoSEQ multiplex PCR. The sample holds 79,000 or so clones, around 90% seen once. Specimen: T cells isolated from PBMCs. Receptor source: a human donor in good health.

The chain joins TRBV30 to TRBJ1-4; D gene ambiguous. V lost 3 bases and J lost 7, with 9 bases in between. CDR3 length: 12 amino acids. The germline CDR1 and CDR2 sequences are GTSNPN and SVGIG (reference sequence). The CDR3 sequence is CAWRSPGEKLFF. In DNA form, the CDR3 reads TGTGCCTGGAGAAGTCCCGGTGAAAAACTGTTTTTT.

This sequence joins TRBV9 and TRBJ2-7; 7 bases align to TRBD1. The V gene's germline CDR1 is SGDLS and CDR2 YYNGEE. This CDR3 contains 14 residues. Trimming at V came to 0 bases and at J to 3 bases, leaving 3 bases not matched to a gene. In nucleotides, the CDR3 is TGTGCCAGCAGCGTAGTAGGGGACAGCTACGAGCAGTACTTC. As protein: CASSVVGDSYEQYF. Using reference TRBV9 and TRBJ2-7 for the parts outside the CDR3, the full variable domain is DSGVTQTPKHLITATGQRVTLRCSPRSGDLSVYWYQQSLDQGLQFLIQYYNGEERAKGNILERFSAQQFPDLHSELNLSSLELGDSALYFCASSVVGDSYEQYFGPGTRLTVT.

J is TRBJ2-5 and V is TRBV29-1; the match to TRBD2 covers 7 bases. The CDR3 is made up of 13 amino acids. After removal of 3 bases from V and 1 base from J, the junction contained 2 bases not matched to a gene. Looked up from germline, CDR1 is SQVTM and CDR2 is ANQGSEA. CDR3 sequence: CSVDGEGQETQYF. The CDR3 nucleotides read TGCAGCGTTGATGGGGAGGGCCAAGAGACCCAGTACTTC.

This chain connects TRBV30 to TRBJ2-7; tentative D call: TRBD2 (7 bases). CDR3 length: 13 amino acids. The V end lost 3 bases, the J end lost 6 bases, and 15 bases lay between the germline ends. Per germline, CDR1 GTSNPN and CDR2 SVGIG (reference sequence). In nucleotides, the CDR3 is TGTGCCTGGAGCCCCTACAGGGAGGGCGAGCAGTACTTC. Its translation is CAWSPYREGEQYF.

The CDR3 protein is CASSETSGRRETQYF. Here the CDR3 DNA reads TGTGCCAGCAGTGAAACTAGCGGGAGGAGAGAGACCCAGTACTTC. The chain has TRBV2 and TRBJ2-5; 12 bases map to TRBD2. The germline V gene has CDR1 SNHLY and CDR2 FYNNEI. The CDR3 contains 15 residues. V gave up 2 bases and J gave up 4 bases; unmatched junction bases: 2. Filled out from reference TRBV2 and TRBJ2-5, the complete variable domain reads EPEVTQTPSHQVTQMGQEVILRCVPISNHLYFYWYRQILGQKVEFLVSFYNNEISEKSEIFDDQFSVERPDGSNFTLKIRSTKLEDSAMYFCASSETSGRRETQYFGPGTRLLVL.

The chain joins TRBV7-2 to TRBJ1-5; tentative D call: TRBD1 (5 bases). This CDR3 is built from 15 residues. Trimming cost V 4 bases and J 2 bases, with 12 bases left between them. Germline lookup yields CDR1 SGHTA and CDR2 FQGNSA. This chain's CDR3 is CASSYWGEGNQPQHF. The CDR3 nucleotides read TGTGCCAGCAGCTATTGGGGGGAAGGCAATCAGCCCCAGCATTTT. Based on the CDR3 plus reference TRBV7-2 and TRBJ1-5, the full variable domain is GAGVSQSPSNKVTEKGKDVELRCDPISGHTALYWYRQSLGQGLEFLIYFQGNSAPDKSGLPSDRFSAERTGGSVSTLTIQRTQQEDSAVYLCASSYWGEGNQPQHFGDGTRLSIL.

V and J are TRBV2 and TRBJ1-4; D is unclear. Germline V gives CDR1 SNHLY, CDR2 FYNNEI. The CDR3 has 15 amino acids. Between the trimmed V and J ends, which lost 2 bases and 1 base, there was a span of 8 bases. The CDR3 DNA sequence: TGTGCCAGCAGTGAAATGGGAGTAACTAATGAAAAACTGTTTTTT. It yields the protein CASSEMGVTNEKLFF.

The sample holds one count of this clone. This chain joins TRBV5-4 and TRBJ1-2; D gene unclear. V lost 2 bases and J 5 bases, leaving 10 bases between the germline ends. The CDR3 contains 13 residues. CDR1 and CDR2 from the germline V gene are SGHNT and YYREEE (reference sequence). The chain's CDR3 is CASSLSPLYGYTF. DNA for the CDR3: TGTGCCAGCAGCTTAAGTCCCCTATATGGCTACACCTTC.

The CDR3 coding sequence is TGTGCCAGCAGTTGGGACAGGGGTAACGAGCAGTACTTC. Amino acid sequence: CASSWDRGNEQYF. The rearrangement links TRBV27 to TRBJ2-7, with 10 bases that match TRBD1. This CDR3 has 13 amino acids. V gave up 4 bases and J gave up 5 bases; unmatched junction bases: 2. The germline V gene has CDR1 MNHEY and CDR2 SMNVEV (reference sequence).

The CDR3 DNA follows: TGCAGCGTTTTTATCGCCGGGGAGCTGTTTTTT. As protein: CSVFIAGELFF. V is TRBV29-1 and J is TRBJ2-2; D is ambiguous. Germline V lookup: CDR1 SQVTM, CDR2 ANQGSEA. Deletions cut 5 bases from V and 6 bases from J, with 7 bases between. The CDR3 covers 11 residues.

The chain combines TRBV10-3 with TRBJ1-2; D gene ambiguous. CDR1 is ENHRY, CDR2 SYGVKD, per germline. Trimming left V 3 bases short and J 4 bases short, with 9 bases between. The CDR3 loop spans 13 amino acids. CDR3 in amino acids: CAISESGSYGYTF. The CDR3 nucleotides read TGTGCCATCAGTGAATCCGGGAGCTATGGCTACACCTTC.

This chain connects TRBV4-1 to TRBJ1-4, with 7 bases identical to TRBD1. Germline assignment: CDR1 MGHRA and CDR2 YSYEKL. The CDR3 totals 13 residues. V trimming: 3 bases; J trimming: 7 bases; junction bases outside the gene matches: 2. The CDR3 spells CASSHQGGEKLFF. The CDR3, as DNA: TGCGCCAGCAGCCACCAGGGGGGTGAAAAACTGTTTTTT.

The V gene is TRBV6-1, the J gene TRBJ2-7; weak D call: TRBD1 (5 bases). The germline gives CDR1 MNHNS, CDR2 SASEGT. The CDR3 is 14 amino acids. V was trimmed by 4 bases and J by 4 bases, leaving 14 bases between them. In DNA, the CDR3 is TGTGCCAGCAGTGCTGTCGGCAGGGCGTACGAGCAGTACTTC. Protein: CASSAVGRAYEQYF.

CDR3 protein: CASSPAANSYEQYF. In nucleotides, the CDR3 is TGTGCCAGCTCACCAGCGGCTAACTCCTACGAGCAGTACTTC. V usage is TRBV18 and J usage is TRBJ2-7; no clear D. Trimming stripped 2 bases from V and 0 bases from J, with 8 bases between. The germline gives CDR1 KGHSH, CDR2 LQKENI. The CDR3 has 14 residues.

The rearrangement links TRBV19 to TRBJ2-1; 11 bases match TRBD2. Germline trimming cut 2 bases from V and 5 bases from J; bases unmatched to any gene: 5. Germline values: CDR1 LNHDA, CDR2 SQIVND (reference sequence). This CDR3 is built from 16 residues. CDR3 sequence (DNA): TGTGCCAGTAGTATAAGATTAGCGGGAGGGAACAATGAGCAGTTCTTC. It yields the protein CASSIRLAGGNNEQFF.

The chain combines TRBV28 with TRBJ1-4, with no clear D. The CDR3 covers 13 residues. Trimming took off 6 bases at V and 5 bases at J, with 10 bases between the two ends. The V gene's germline CDR1 is MDHEN and CDR2 SYDVKM. The CDR3 region is CASRRGPNEKLFF. DNA for the CDR3: TGTGCCAGCAGGAGAGGTCCAAATGAAAAACTGTTTTTT.

This chain uses TRBV27 with TRBJ1-1, with D perhaps matching TRBD1 (6 bases). The ends were cut back, 3 bases at V and 3 bases at J, with 8 bases in the middle. The CDR3 is 13 amino acids. Germline CDR1 reads MNHEY; CDR2 reads SMNVEV (reference sequence). The CDR3 DNA is TGTGCCAGCAGTTTGGACAGCTACACTGAAGCTTTCTTT. Translating it yields CASSLDSYTEAFF.

This clone was found a few times. The J gene is TRBJ2-7, the V gene TRBV5-1; D uncertain. Trimming took off 0 bases at V and 4 bases at J, with 5 bases between the two ends. This CDR3 is 12 amino acids long. Germline CDR1 SGHRS, CDR2 YFSETQ. The CDR3 coding sequence is TGCGCCAGCAGCTTGGTCGGTTACGAGCAGTACTTC. This translates into CASSLVGYEQYF.

This clone occurred a few times. The J gene is TRBJ1-1, the V gene TRBV29-1; the match to TRBD1 covers 7 bases. CDR3 length: 17 amino acids. Germline trimming cut 4 bases from V and 0 bases from J; bases unmatched to any gene: 14. Per germline, CDR1 SQVTM and CDR2 ANQGSEA. CDR3 loop: CSVAGITGAEMNTEAFF. As DNA, the CDR3 is TGCAGCGTTGCCGGAATAACAGGGGCCGAAATGAACACTGAAGCTTTCTTT.

This chain links TRBV25-1 with TRBJ1-2; TRBD1 matches 7 bases. CDR1 and CDR2 (germline): MGHDK, SYGVNS. This CDR3 is built from 13 residues. After removal of 2 bases from V and 7 bases from J, the junction contained 4 bases not matched to a gene. In DNA form, the CDR3 reads TGTGCCAGCAGTGAAAGGTCAGGGGGTGGCTACACCTTC. This encodes CASSERSGGGYTF.

The chain uses TRBV6-1 and TRBJ1-1, with D uncertain. V was cut by 0 bases and J by 4 bases, with 12 bases left in between. The CDR3 runs 15 residues. The germline V gene has CDR1 MNHNS and CDR2 SASEGT. This CDR3 reads CASSEAVYTSTEAFF. The DNA for the CDR3 is TGTGCCAGCAGTGAAGCAGTGTACACTAGCACTGAAGCTTTCTTT.

J is TRBJ1-5 and V is TRBV4-3; 8 bases line up with TRBD1. V was pared by 6 bases and J by 1 base, with 2 bases of the junction left unmatched. This CDR3 contains 14 residues. CDR1 and CDR2 (germline): LGHNA, YSLEER. As DNA, the CDR3 is TGCGCCAGCAGTCGGGACAGGAGCAATCAGCCCCAGCATTTT. This encodes CASSRDRSNQPQHF.

This chain links TRBV28 with TRBJ2-1; tentative D call: TRBD2 (5 bases). This CDR3 spans 11 amino acids. Deletions cut 5 bases from V and 9 bases from J, with 8 bases between. The germline V gene has CDR1 MDHEN and CDR2 SYDVKM. The CDR3 nucleotides are TGTGCCAGCAGTGACTACTCTGAGCAGTTCTTC. Its protein product is CASSDYSEQFF.

V usage is TRBV10-3 and J usage is TRBJ1-1; no reliable D call. V gave up 10 bases and J gave up 1 base, with 10 bases separating them. The CDR3 extends over 12 amino acids. Germline CDR1 reads ENHRY; CDR2 reads SYGVKD. The chain's CDR3 is CATRLTNTEAFF. For the CDR3, the DNA is TGTGCCACTAGACTAACGAACACTGAAGCTTTCTTT.

The chain combines TRBV15 with TRBJ2-1; 8 bases agree with TRBD2. V lost 1 base, J lost 6 bases, and 8 bases stayed unmatched. The CDR3 length is 16 residues. Per the germline V gene, CDR1 is LNHNV and CDR2 is YYDKDF (reference sequence). CDR3 nucleotides: TGTGCCACCAGCAGAGGGTCGGGACTAGACTCCAATGAGCAGTTCTTC. Encoded protein: CATSRGSGLDSNEQFF.

The CDR3 here is CATSRTVASTDTQYF. DNA of the CDR3: TGTGCCACCAGCAGGACAGTCGCTAGCACAGATACGCAGTATTTT. The rearrangement uses TRBV15 and TRBJ2-3; tentatively, D is TRBD1 (5 bases). The CDR3 is 15 residues long. The germline V gene encodes CDR1 LNHNV and CDR2 YYDKDF (reference sequence). V was shortened by 3 bases and J by 0 bases, with 10 bases between the two germline ends.

The rearrangement joins TRBV5-5 to TRBJ2-1, with 7 bases that match TRBD1. Germline V gene lookup returns CDR1 SGHKS and CDR2 YYEKEE (reference sequence). CDR3 length: 15 amino acids. The junction had 14 bases not matched to a gene; V was cut back by 7 bases and J by 7 bases. CDR3 DNA: TGTGCCAGCGGTAATTACAGGGGTCTTGGTAATGAGCAGTTCTTC. Translation: CASGNYRGLGNEQFF.

The rearrangement links TRBV6-5 to TRBJ1-5; 8 bases match TRBD1. CDR1 and CDR2 from the germline V gene are MNHEY and SVGAGI. This CDR3 contains 15 residues. The J segment lost 6 bases and the V segment lost 5 bases, leaving 9 bases of the junction unmatched. As DNA, the CDR3 is TGTGCCAGCAGTCCCGACAGGGGAGGTGCTCAGCCCCAGCATTTT. This sequence encodes CASSPDRGGAQPQHF.

The chain carries TRBV19 and TRBJ2-7, with 9 bases that match TRBD1. V lost 6 bases to trimming and J lost 1 base; unmatched junction nucleotides: 4. Germline CDR1 reads LNHDA; CDR2 reads SQIVND (reference sequence). The CDR3 is 14 amino acids. The CDR3 DNA is TGTGCCAGTAGCGGGGACAGGGAATCCTACGAGCAGTACTTC. It encodes CASSGDRESYEQYF.

The chain uses TRBV7-2 and TRBJ2-4; no firm D call. In germline, CDR1 is SGHTA, CDR2 FQGNSA. V was clipped by 7 bases and J by 0 bases, with 10 bases between them. CDR3 length equals 14 residues. The CDR3 DNA reads TGTGCCAGCACCCGGTTCGAAGCCAAAAACATTCAGTACTTC. It is translated as CASTRFEAKNIQYF.

The chain couples TRBV11-2 to TRBJ2-1; D is perhaps TRBD2 (6 bases). CDR3 length: 12 residues. The V end lost 3 bases, the J end lost 7 bases, and 7 bases lay between the germline ends. Looked up from germline, CDR1 is SGHAT and CDR2 is FQNNGV. The CDR3 coding sequence is TGTGCCAGCAGCTTCGGGGGAAATGAGCAGTTCTTC. Protein: CASSFGGNEQFF.